The T cell receptor (beta chain) under discussion was sequenced for a study of ipilimumab plus nivolumab after autologous stem cell transplantation. Study details: Typical patient got 5 or 6 ipilimumab doses and seven to nine nivolumab doses (median).

The CDR3 covers 13 residues. V shed 3 bases and J shed 5 bases, with 10 bases lying between them. CDR1 is MGHRA, CDR2 YSYEKL, per germline. This table comes from immunoSEQ multiplex PCR, and its TCRdb copy is limited to in-frame clones, with some not included. The sample shows 20,000 to 25,000 clones, over 65% of them seen only once. The TCR sequence derives from a male donor with diffuse large B-cell lymphoma. The chain recombines TRBV4-1 with TRBJ1-1, with D possibly TRBD1 on 6 matching bases. The sequenced sample was PBMCs, obtained in a trial of ipilimumab plus nivolumab as post-transplant consolidation. CDR3 bases: TGCGCCAGCAGCCAGACTCAGGGGACTGAAGCTTTCTTT. This codes for CASSQTQGTEAFF.